A single sample is the source of the 12 T cell receptor beta chains below, sequenced in a study of regulatory T cells in long-lasting Graves disease. Time point defined: newly diagnosed GD, antithyroid drugs for less than 3 months. The TCR library was prepared using RNA isolated from PBMCs. Arm-PCR of CDR3 regions with iRepertoire HTBI primers generated TCR beta libraries. TCRdb independently ran MiXCR on the multiplex PCR reads; one entry per CDR3 protein. The repertoire holds approximately 470,000 distinct CDR3 sequences, with about 16% as singletons. This sample was shared with a second study, whose subject was T cells in Graves' hyperthyroidism and ophthalmopathy.

Sequencing was performed on peripheral blood mononuclear cells (PBMCs), taken at new diagnosis, from a patient treated with antithyroid drugs. The receptors come from a middle-aged man with Graves disease.

This clonotype has just a few counts. The rearrangement links TRBV24-1 to TRBJ1-1; D ambiguous. Germline-derived CDR1 and CDR2 are KGHDR and SFDVKD. This CDR3 has 12 residues. V lost 4 bases to trimming and J lost 5 bases, with 7 bases between them. The CDR3 region has the DNA TGTGCCACCAGTGACACTGGGACTGAAGCTTTCTTT. Protein: CATSDTGTEAFF.

There are many counts of this clonotype. This chain links TRBV12-3 or TRBV12-4 with TRBJ2-7, with 8 bases fitting TRBD1. CDR3 length: 14 residues. V trimming: 4 bases; J trimming: 2 bases; junction bases outside the gene matches: 4. CDR3 amino acids: CASSWRTGTYEQYF. CDR3 DNA: TGTGCCAGCAGTTGGCGGACAGGGACCTACGAGCAGTACTTC.

This chain uses TRBV27 with TRBJ2-1, with 9 bases lining up with TRBD2. Germline values: CDR1 MNHEY, CDR2 SMNVEV (reference sequence). The CDR3 extends over 17 amino acids. J gave up 1 base and V 6 bases, and 10 bases lay outside the gene matches. CDR3 amino acids: CASSSLSGRGSYNEQFF. The CDR3, as DNA: TGTGCCAGCAGCTCACTTAGCGGGAGAGGGTCCTACAATGAGCAGTTCTTC.

About this clonotype: A single base separates this from a much larger clone, so it may be a read error. This rearrangement joins TRBV3-1 to TRBJ2-3, with 10 nucleotides matching TRBD2. The J call may be wrong; the DNA end is better matched by TRBJ2-5. The CDR3 runs to 14 residues. Germline CDR1 is LGHDT and CDR2 is YNNKEL (reference sequence). The CDR3 DNA reads TGTGCCAGCAGCCGAGCGGGAGGGCCAGAGGCCCAGTACTTC. It is translated as CASSRAGGPEAQYF.

This clonotype was observed at least ten times. The chain employs TRBV2 and TRBJ2-1; D is ambiguous. The V end was cut by 7 bases, the J end by 1 base, with 11 bases between. Germline CDR1 is SNHLY and CDR2 is FYNNEI. The CDR3 consists of 14 residues. CDR3 amino acids: CASKRDYSYNEQFF. Written as DNA, the CDR3 is TGTGCCAGCAAAAGGGATTATTCCTACAATGAGCAGTTCTTC.

This clonotype was observed many times. The genes are TRBV3-1 and TRBJ2-3; D remains ambiguous. Per germline, CDR1 LGHDT and CDR2 YNNKEL (reference sequence). Between the trimmed V and J ends, which lost 4 bases and 0 bases, there was a span of 8 bases. The CDR3 length is 14 residues. CDR3 nucleotide sequence: TGTGCCAGCAGCCCCCGGATCAGCACAGATACGCAGTATTTT. Translated, it gives CASSPRISTDTQYF.

This clonotype was seen a few times. The V call is TRBV20-1, the J call TRBJ2-1; 7 bases map to TRBD2. The CDR3 is made up of 14 amino acids. The germline V gene encodes CDR1 DFQATT and CDR2 SNEGSKA (reference sequence). The junction had 6 bases not matched to a gene; V was cut back by 3 bases and J by 4 bases. The CDR3 DNA is TGCAGTGCTAGGTGGGCTAGCGGATACAATGAGCAGTTCTTC. It translates to CSARWASGYNEQFF.

V usage is TRBV2 and J usage is TRBJ2-1; D ambiguous. Looked up from germline, CDR1 is SNHLY and CDR2 is FYNNEI. CDR3 size: 11 residues. V lost 5 bases and J lost 10, with 9 bases in between. Written as DNA, the CDR3 is TGTGCCAGCAGTTCCCGTTGGGAGCAGTTCTTC. This codes for CASSSRWEQFF.

The CDR3 DNA reads as TGCGCCAGCAGCCAAGATAAGCGGGAGTACTACGAGCAGTACTTC. Protein product: CASSQDKREYYEQYF. The chain combines TRBV4-1 with TRBJ2-7, with 8 bases identical to TRBD2. The V gene's germline CDR1 is MGHRA and CDR2 YSYEKL. The CDR3 consists of 15 residues. V was clipped by 0 bases and J by 3 bases; unmatched bases: 4.

This clonotype came up many times. This chain joins TRBV30 and TRBJ1-4; D uncertain. V was pared by 1 base and J by 7 bases, with 7 bases between. The V gene's germline CDR1 is GTSNPN and CDR2 SVGIG (reference sequence). There are 12 residues in the CDR3. The CDR3 here is CAWSGDPEKLFF. The CDR3 nucleotides are TGTGCCTGGAGTGGCGACCCTGAAAAACTGTTTTTT.

V is TRBV10-2 and J is TRBJ2-7, with TRBD2 identical over 8 bases. With V trimmed by 0 bases and J by 7 bases, 5 bases remained unmatched. The CDR3 spans 14 residues. Per the germline V gene, CDR1 is WSHSY and CDR2 is SAAADI. CDR3 protein: CASSESRAGGEQYF. CDR3 nucleotides: TGCGCCAGCAGTGAGTCGCGGGCGGGAGGAGAGCAGTACTTC.

Only a few counts were recorded for this clonotype. V gene TRBV20-1 combines with J gene TRBJ2-3, with 16 bases matching TRBD2. In germline, CDR1 is DFQATT, CDR2 SNEGSKA (reference sequence). This CDR3 comprises 17 residues. V shed 6 bases and J 6 bases; nucleotides not matched to a gene: 12. CDR3 bases: TGCAGTGCCCGACGGGGACTAGCGGGAGGGGGGGCCGATACGCAGTATTTT. It codes for CSARRGLAGGGADTQYF.